What follows are 28 T cell receptor beta chains derived from one specimen sequenced in a study of blood T cell repertoires in COVID-19. Produced via immunoSEQ multiplex PCR; TCRdb's table is partial and in-frame only. The sample holds around 130,000 clones, around 78% seen once. Sequenced sample: peripheral blood. The receptors were sampled from a human donor in a cohort sampled during active COVID-19.

The chain links TRBV7-8 to TRBJ2-5; tentative D call: TRBD2 (7 bases). The V and J ends lost 5 bases and 2 bases respectively, with 15 bases between them. This CDR3 is 15 amino acids long. Looked up from germline, CDR1 is SGHVS and CDR2 is FQNEAQ. The CDR3 protein is CASSLGGPRQETQYF. DNA of the CDR3: TGTGCCAGCAGCCTGGGGGGGCCTAGGCAAGAGACCCAGTACTTC. The whole variable domain, remainder taken from reference TRBV7-8 and TRBJ2-5, is GAGVSQSPRYKVAKRGQDVALRCDPISGHVSLFWYQQALGQGPEFLTYFQNEAQLDKSGLPSDRFFAERPEGSVSTLKIQRTQQEDSAVYLCASSLGGPRQETQYFGPGTRLLVL.

The chain joins TRBV7-9 to TRBJ1-4, with a possible D match to TRBD1 (6 bases). The V gene lost 7 bases and the J gene lost 1 base, with 16 bases spanning the gap. Germline assignment: CDR1 SEHNR and CDR2 FQNEAQ (reference sequence). This CDR3 has 16 residues. The chain's CDR3 is CASTRGGARTNEKLFF. CDR3 nucleotides: TGTGCCAGCACGCGGGGGGGCGCGAGAACTAATGAAAAACTGTTTTTT.

V usage is TRBV9 and J usage is TRBJ2-7, with 9 bases aligning to TRBD1. This CDR3 spans 16 amino acids. Losses at the gene ends were 0 bases for V and 5 bases for J; bases not matched to a gene: 9. Germline V lookup: CDR1 SGDLS, CDR2 YYNGEE. The CDR3 sequence is CASSVATGQGLDEQYF. CDR3 sequence (DNA): TGTGCCAGCAGCGTAGCTACGGGACAGGGTCTCGACGAGCAGTACTTC.

This CDR3 reads CASSLQGATGNTIYF. The CDR3 region has the DNA TGTGCCAGCAGCTTGCAGGGGGCAACTGGAAACACCATATATTTT. The rearrangement joins TRBV7-8 to TRBJ1-3; the match to TRBD1 covers 8 bases. This CDR3 has 15 amino acids. CDR1 and CDR2 from the germline V gene are SGHVS and FQNEAQ. With V trimmed by 3 bases and J by 2 bases, 3 bases remained unmatched.

The V call is TRBV6-5, the J call TRBJ2-3; no definite D call. Trimming removed 6 bases from V and 0 bases from J, with 13 bases in between. The CDR3 runs to 15 residues. Germline values: CDR1 MNHEY, CDR2 SVGAGI. CDR3 coding DNA: TGTGCCAGCAGAACATTACCCTCTAGCACAGATACGCAGTATTTT. It translates to CASRTLPSSTDTQYF.

This clone has just one count. The chain joins TRBV3-1 (or the pseudogene TRBV3-2) to TRBJ2-3; 11 nucleotides line up with TRBD1. After removal of 4 bases from V and 5 bases from J, the junction contained 5 bases not matched to a gene. The germline V gene has CDR1 LGHDT and CDR2 YNNKEL (reference sequence). This CDR3 has 15 amino acids. CDR3 in amino acids: CASSRGQGVEDTQYF. DNA for the CDR3: TGTGCCAGCAGCCGGGGACAGGGGGTTGAAGATACGCAGTATTTT.

V usage is TRBV5-4 and J usage is TRBJ1-3; D may be TRBD1 (6 bases). There are 15 residues in the CDR3. Trimming removed 4 bases from V and 2 bases from J, with 13 bases in between. Germline assignment: CDR1 SGHNT and CDR2 YYREEE (reference sequence). In DNA, the CDR3 is TGTGCCAGCAGCGACGGTCGGACAGCTGGAAACACCATATATTTT. It translates to CASSDGRTAGNTIYF.

The chain recombines TRBV5-1 with TRBJ2-1; no clear D gene. With 0 bases removed from V and 6 bases from J, the gap between germline ends came to 4 bases. The CDR3 covers 12 residues. Per germline, CDR1 SGHRS and CDR2 YFSETQ. The CDR3 DNA is TGCGCCAGCAGCTTGGGACTCAATGAGCAGTTCTTC. Protein: CASSLGLNEQFF.

For the CDR3, the DNA is TGTGCCAGCCCCCGGTTTGGGCAGCGGGGGGTAAGTGAGCAGTTCTTC. This gives the protein CASPRFGQRGVSEQFF. The chain has TRBV7-9 and TRBJ2-1; 9 bases line up with TRBD2. Germline V gene lookup returns CDR1 SEHNR and CDR2 FQNEAQ (reference sequence). CDR3 length equals 16 residues. V lost 8 bases and J lost 9; bases outside the gene matches: 17. Looking up the rest from reference TRBV7-9 and TRBJ2-1 gives the full variable domain: DTGVSQNPRHKITKRGQNVTFRCDPISEHNRLYWYRQTLGQGPEFLTYFQNEAQLEKSRLLSDRFSAERPKGSFSTLEIQRTEQGDSAMYLCASPRFGQRGVSEQFFGPGTRLTVL.

The CDR3 sequence: CASSYETSGEETQYF. CDR3 bases: TGTGCCAGCAGTTACGAGACTAGCGGGGAAGAGACCCAGTACTTC. The V call is TRBV6-6, the J call TRBJ2-5; TRBD2 agrees at 11 bases. J gave up 3 bases and V 2 bases, and 2 bases lay outside the gene matches. Germline CDR1 reads MNHNY; CDR2 reads SVGAGI (reference sequence). The CDR3 is made up of 15 amino acids.

Comment on this clone: At the DNA level, this CDR3 is encoded by other sequences in the same sample as well. The V gene is TRBV24-1, the J gene TRBJ2-2; TRBD2 matches 7 bases. The CDR3 sequence is 14 residues long. Per the germline V gene, CDR1 is KGHDR and CDR2 is SFDVKD. Trimming took 2 bases from V and 7 from J; bases not matched to a gene: 3. In nucleotides, the CDR3 is TGTGCCACCAGTGATTCGGGGGGAGGCGGGGAGCTGTTTTTT. Residues: CATSDSGGGGELFF.

The rearrangement joins TRBV4-1 to TRBJ2-2; 7 bases agree with TRBD2. The CDR3 has 15 residues. The germline CDR1 and CDR2 sequences are MGHRA and YSYEKL. With 4 bases clipped from V and 3 bases from J, the junction kept 5 bases outside the gene matches. The CDR3 region is CASSLRSGDTGELFF. The CDR3 coding sequence is TGCGCCAGCAGCCTCCGGAGCGGGGACACCGGGGAGCTGTTTTTT.

The V call is TRBV6-5, the J call TRBJ1-4; D not resolved. Germline assignment: CDR1 MNHEY and CDR2 SVGAGI. The CDR3 covers 16 residues. Trimming stripped 0 bases from V and 6 bases from J, with 14 bases between. The CDR3 sequence is CASSYSIQTFHEKLFF. As DNA, the CDR3 is TGTGCCAGCAGTTACTCTATCCAGACTTTCCATGAAAAACTGTTTTTT.

This chain uses TRBV5-6 with TRBJ2-7; 8 bases align to TRBD1. The CDR3 has 15 residues. Trimming took 4 bases from V and 0 from J; bases not matched to a gene: 6. CDR1 is SGHDT, CDR2 YYEEEE, per germline. In nucleotides, the CDR3 is TGTGCCAGCAGCCCCAGACAGGGGCTCTCCTACGAGCAGTACTTC. Its protein is CASSPRQGLSYEQYF.

The chain is built from TRBV3-1 (or the pseudogene TRBV3-2) and TRBJ2-5; possibly TRBD2 for D (6 bases). Trimming left V 3 bases short and J 4 bases short, with 15 bases between. The CDR3 has 15 amino acids. CDR1 and CDR2 (germline): LGHDT, YNNKEL (reference sequence). The DNA for the CDR3 is TGTGCCAGCAGCCATTTCGGAAGGGGAGGAGAGACCCAGTACTTC. It codes for CASSHFGRGGETQYF.

DNA for the CDR3: TGTGCCAGCAGTCCTATTGTTTTGAACACTGAAGCTTTCTTT. This codes for CASSPIVLNTEAFF. The genes are TRBV6-6 and TRBJ1-1; D is uncertain. CDR3 size: 14 residues. In germline, CDR1 is MNHNY, CDR2 SVGAGI (reference sequence). Trimming shortened V by 5 bases and J by 0 bases, and 10 bases separated the two germline ends.

On this clone itself: Other DNA variants within this sample encode the same CDR3. J is TRBJ2-7 and V is TRBV5-8, with no clear D. The germline V gene encodes CDR1 SGHTS and CDR2 YDEGEE. This CDR3 is built from 13 residues. V was shortened by 0 bases and J by 4 bases, with 8 bases between the two germline ends. The CDR3 is CASSLGPTYEQYF. Here the CDR3 DNA reads TGTGCCAGCAGCTTGGGCCCTACTTACGAGCAGTACTTC.

The chain uses TRBV27 and TRBJ1-5; D uncertain. V shed 4 bases and J shed 1 base, with 11 bases lying between them. This CDR3 has 15 residues. Germline lookup yields CDR1 MNHEY and CDR2 SMNVEV (reference sequence). The DNA of the CDR3 is TGTGCCAGCAGTTCCCCGGGGAACAGCAATCAGCCCCAGCATTTT. Protein sequence: CASSSPGNSNQPQHF.

This clone has a single count. CDR3 DNA: TGTGCCAGCAGCCCTAGCGGTCCCCGCACCGGGGAGCTGTTTTTT. It encodes CASSPSGPRTGELFF. The V gene is TRBV9, the J gene TRBJ2-2, with 7 nucleotides matching TRBD2. From germline, CDR1 is SGDLS and CDR2 YYNGEE. J lost 4 bases, V lost 4 bases, and 7 bases had no gene match. The CDR3 has 15 amino acids.

This clone was detected once. This chain uses TRBV2 with TRBJ2-2; D possibly corresponds to TRBD1 (5 bases). This CDR3 contains 16 residues. Trimming pared 2 bases from V and 1 base from J, leaving 11 bases between. Germline V gene data show CDR1 as SNHLY and CDR2 as FYNNEI. Written as DNA, the CDR3 is TGTGCCAGCAGTGAAAAGTGGCAGGGGAACACCGGGGAGCTGTTTTTT. This codes for CASSEKWQGNTGELFF. The whole variable domain, filled in from reference TRBV2 and TRBJ2-2, reads EPEVTQTPSHQVTQMGQEVILRCVPISNHLYFYWYRQILGQKVEFLVSFYNNEISEKSEIFDDQFSVERPDGSNFTLKIRSTKLEDSAMYFCASSEKWQGNTGELFFGEGSRLTVL.

This clone has only one observation. V gene TRBV28 combines with J gene TRBJ2-2; TRBD2 matches at 8 bases. The CDR3 has 16 residues. The V segment lost 8 bases and the J segment 3 bases; nucleotides outside the gene matches: 11. Germline CDR1 and CDR2: MDHEN and SYDVKM. In DNA form, the CDR3 reads TGTGCCAGCCGGGACGCGCGGGGGGTCTACACCGGGGAGCTGTTTTTT. Its protein product is CASRDARGVYTGELFF.

The J gene is TRBJ1-6, the V gene TRBV18; 8 bases align to TRBD1. The CDR3 is made up of 16 amino acids. The junction had 7 bases not matched to a gene; V was cut back by 3 bases and J by 6 bases. CDR1 is KGHSH and CDR2 is LQKENI in the germline V gene. CDR3 residues: CASSPAAGGGNSPLHF. CDR3 nucleotide sequence: TGTGCCAGCTCACCCGCGGCAGGGGGCGGTAATTCACCCCTCCACTTT.

The chain links TRBV3-1 (or the pseudogene TRBV3-2) to TRBJ1-5; 8 nucleotides match TRBD1. V was clipped by 0 bases and J by 6 bases; unmatched bases: 4. The CDR3 is 15 residues long. The germline gives CDR1 LGHDT, CDR2 YNNKEL (reference sequence). CDR3 bases: TGTGCCAGCAGCCAAGATTCGACAGGGGCTCAGCCCCAGCATTTT. As protein: CASSQDSTGAQPQHF.

This CDR3 reads CASSLTYQRLADSTDTQYF. As DNA, the CDR3 is TGTGCCAGCAGCTTGACTTACCAAAGACTAGCGGATAGCACAGATACGCAGTATTTT. This rearrangement joins TRBV5-6 to TRBJ2-3; 9 bases are shared with TRBD2. The CDR3 extends over 19 amino acids. Trimming removed 1 base from V and 0 bases from J; junction bases left unmatched: 12. The germline CDR1 and CDR2 sequences are SGHDT and YYEEEE. The variable domain in full, with the rest retrieved from reference TRBV5-6 and TRBJ2-3, is DAGVTQSPTHLIKTRGQQVTLRCSPKSGHDTVSWYQQALGQGPQFIFQYYEEEERQRGNFPDRFSGHQFPNYSSELNVNALLLGDSALYLCASSLTYQRLADSTDTQYFGPGTRLTVL.

V and J are TRBV2 and TRBJ2-5; 8 nucleotides line up with TRBD2. The V gene end was trimmed by 3 bases and the J gene end by 1 base; junction bases not matched to a gene: 4. The CDR3 loop spans 15 amino acids. The germline V gene encodes CDR1 SNHLY and CDR2 FYNNEI. CDR3 DNA: TGTGCCAGCAGTGAGCGGGGGGCGCCCCAAGAGACCCAGTACTTC. This sequence encodes CASSERGAPQETQYF.

This chain uses TRBV10-3 with TRBJ2-7; maybe TRBD2 (6 bases). This CDR3 region has 17 residues. Trimming took 2 bases from V and 0 from J, leaving 17 bases between them. Germline CDR1 and CDR2: ENHRY and SYGVKD. CDR3 sequence reads: CAISEPRGGVASYEQYF. Here the CDR3 DNA reads TGTGCCATCAGTGAGCCACGCGGAGGGGTGGCCTCCTACGAGCAGTACTTC.

The chain has TRBV19 and TRBJ2-7; a possible D gene is TRBD1 (6 bases). Germline values: CDR1 LNHDA, CDR2 SQIVND (reference sequence). The CDR3 is 15 residues long. Trimming stripped 5 bases from V and 2 bases from J, with 16 bases between. CDR3 bases: TGTGCCAGTAGTCCGGACAGCCGGATAGCCTACGAGCAGTACTTC. It specifies CASSPDSRIAYEQYF.

The chain joins TRBV4-1 to TRBJ1-2; TRBD1 might be the D (6 bases). The CDR3 sequence is 14 residues long. V shed 1 base and J shed 4 bases, with 10 bases lying between them. CDR1 and CDR2 from the germline V gene are MGHRA and YSYEKL. The CDR3 here is CASSQAAGAYGYTF. The CDR3 region has the DNA TGCGCCAGCAGCCAAGCCGCAGGGGCCTATGGCTACACCTTC.